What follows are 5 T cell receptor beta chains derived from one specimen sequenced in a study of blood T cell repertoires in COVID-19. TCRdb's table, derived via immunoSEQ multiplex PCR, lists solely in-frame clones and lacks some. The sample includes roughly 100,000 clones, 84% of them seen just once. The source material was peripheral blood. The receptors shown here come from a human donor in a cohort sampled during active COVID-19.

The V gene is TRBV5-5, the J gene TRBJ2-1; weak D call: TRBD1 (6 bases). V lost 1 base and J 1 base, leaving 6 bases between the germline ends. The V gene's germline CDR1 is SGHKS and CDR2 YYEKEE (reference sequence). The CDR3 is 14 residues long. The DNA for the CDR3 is TGTGCCAGCAGCTTGCAGGGGTCCTACAATGAGCAGTTCTTC. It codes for CASSLQGSYNEQFF.

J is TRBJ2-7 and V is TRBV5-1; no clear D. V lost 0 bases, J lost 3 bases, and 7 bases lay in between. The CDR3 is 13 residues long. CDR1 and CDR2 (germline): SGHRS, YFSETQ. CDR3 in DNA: TGCGCCAGCAGCTTGGAAAATATCTACGAGCAGTACTTC. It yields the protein CASSLENIYEQYF.

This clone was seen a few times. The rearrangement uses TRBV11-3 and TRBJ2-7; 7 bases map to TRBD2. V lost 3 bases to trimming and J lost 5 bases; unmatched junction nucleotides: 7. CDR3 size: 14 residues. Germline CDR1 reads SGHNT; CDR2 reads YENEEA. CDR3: CASSLRLAANEQYF. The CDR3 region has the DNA TGTGCCAGCAGCTTGAGACTAGCCGCAAACGAGCAGTACTTC.

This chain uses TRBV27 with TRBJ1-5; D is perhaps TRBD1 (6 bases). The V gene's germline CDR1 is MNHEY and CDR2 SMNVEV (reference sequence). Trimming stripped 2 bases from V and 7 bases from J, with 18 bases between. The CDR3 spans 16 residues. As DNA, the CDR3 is TGTGCCAGCAGTTTAAAATGGACAGCGACGGGACAGCCCCAGCATTTT. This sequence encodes CASSLKWTATGQPQHF.

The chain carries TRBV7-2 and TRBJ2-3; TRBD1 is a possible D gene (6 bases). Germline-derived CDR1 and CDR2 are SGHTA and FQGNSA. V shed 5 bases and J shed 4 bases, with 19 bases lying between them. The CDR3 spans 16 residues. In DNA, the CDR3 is TGTGCCAGCAGCAGTCACAGGGCAAGGCGCGCAGATACGCAGTATTTT. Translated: CASSSHRARRADTQYF.